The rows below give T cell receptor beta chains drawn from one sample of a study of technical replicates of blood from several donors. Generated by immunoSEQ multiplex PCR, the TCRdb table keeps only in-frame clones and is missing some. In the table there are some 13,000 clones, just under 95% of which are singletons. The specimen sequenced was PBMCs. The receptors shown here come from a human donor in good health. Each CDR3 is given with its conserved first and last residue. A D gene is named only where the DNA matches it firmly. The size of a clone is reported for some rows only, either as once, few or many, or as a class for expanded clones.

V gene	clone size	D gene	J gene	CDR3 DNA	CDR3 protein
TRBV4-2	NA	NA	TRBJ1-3	TGTGCCAGCAGCCTACAGGGCTCTGGAAACACCATATATTTT	CASSLQGSGNTIYF
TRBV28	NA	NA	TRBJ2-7	TGTGCCAGCAGTACCGCGCAGGGGCCCTACGAGCAGTACTTC	CASSTAQGPYEQYF
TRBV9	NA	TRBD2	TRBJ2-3	TGTGCCAGCAGCGTAGCTGTGCTAGCGGGAGGTGTCACAGATACGCAGTATTTT	CASSVAVLAGGVTDTQYF
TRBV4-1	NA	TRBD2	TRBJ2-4	TGCGCCAGCAGCCCGGGACTAGCGGGAGGGCTAGGCATTCAGTACTTC	CASSPGLAGGLGIQYF
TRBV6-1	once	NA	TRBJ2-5	TGTGCCAGCAGTGAAGGAGGGGGGGCGTATGAGACCCAGTACTTC	CASSEGGGAYETQYF
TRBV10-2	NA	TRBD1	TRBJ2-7	TGCGCCAGCAGTGAGCCCGATAACAGGGGATGGAGCGACGAGCAGTACTTC	CASSEPDNRGWSDEQYF
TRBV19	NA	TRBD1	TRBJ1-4	TGTGCCAGTAGTCTCGGACAGGGGGTTGCTGCTAATGAAAAACTGTTTTTT	CASSLGQGVAANEKLFF
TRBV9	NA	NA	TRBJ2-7	TGTGCCAGCAGCGTAGCGGCCGGGGGACCTGCCTACGAGCAGTACTTC	CASSVAAGGPAYEQYF
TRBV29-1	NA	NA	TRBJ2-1	TGCAGCGCCGCGGGGAATGAGCAGTTCTTC	CSAAGNEQFF
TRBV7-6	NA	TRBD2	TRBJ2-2	TGTGCCAGCAGCGCGTTGGGGGGGACCGGGGAGCTGTTTTTT	CASSALGGTGELFF
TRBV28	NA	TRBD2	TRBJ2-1	TGTGCCAGCACAACTAGCGGGAACTACAATGAGCAGTTCTTC	CASTTSGNYNEQFF
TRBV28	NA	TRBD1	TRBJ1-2	TGTGCCAGCAGTTTTACAACAGGGGGCATAGATGGCTACACCTTC	CASSFTTGGIDGYTF
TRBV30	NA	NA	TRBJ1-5	TGTGCCTGCACCGGGACAAGCAATCAGCCCCAGCATTTT	CACTGTSNQPQHF
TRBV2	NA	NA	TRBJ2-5	TGTGCCAGCATCTCCAAGCGGGAGACCCAGTACTTC	CASISKRETQYF
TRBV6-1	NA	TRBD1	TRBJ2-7	TGTGCCAGCAGTACAGGGGGCGGTTACGAGCAGTACTTC	CASSTGGGYEQYF
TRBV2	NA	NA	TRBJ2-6	TGTGCCAGCAGTGAGATGACAGTAAGCTCTGGGGCCAACGTCCTGACTTTC	CASSEMTVSSGANVLTF
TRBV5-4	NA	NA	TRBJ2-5	TGTGCCAGCAGCTTGGCCTCAGGGCAAGAGACCCAGTACTTC	CASSLASGQETQYF
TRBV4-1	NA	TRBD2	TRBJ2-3	TGCGCCAGCAGCCAAGATAGGCTAGCGGGAGCAGAAGGCCAGTATTTT	CASSQDRLAGAEGQYF
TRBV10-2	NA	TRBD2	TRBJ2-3	TGCGCCAGCAGTGTAGCGGGAGGAACAGATACGCAGTATTTT	CASSVAGGTDTQYF
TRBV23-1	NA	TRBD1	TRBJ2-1	TGCGCCAGCAGTCAATGGGACAGAAGATACAATGAGCAGTTCTTC	CASSQWDRRYNEQFF
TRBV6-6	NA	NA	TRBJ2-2	TGTGTCGTCAGGCCGAGGAACACCGGGGAGCTGTTTTTT	CVVRPRNTGELFF
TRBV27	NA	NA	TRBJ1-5	TGTGCCAGCAGTTTAACAGTGTCGAGCAATCAGCCCCAGCATTTT	CASSLTVSSNQPQHF
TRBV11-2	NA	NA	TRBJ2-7	TGTGCCAGCAGCTTGGGGGGAGGCACCTACGAGCAGTACTTC	CASSLGGGTYEQYF
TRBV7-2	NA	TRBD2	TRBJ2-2	TGTGCCAGCAGCCCCGTTGGCGGGAGCTACACCGGGGAGCTGTTTTTT	CASSPVGGSYTGELFF
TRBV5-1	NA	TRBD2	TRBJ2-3	TGCGCCAGCAGCTTGGATGGAGCGGGAGGAAGCACAGATACGCAGTATTTT	CASSLDGAGGSTDTQYF
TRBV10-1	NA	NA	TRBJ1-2	TGCGCCAGCAGTGCACTCAGACAGGAAAGATGGGGAGGCTACACCTTC	CASSALRQERWGGYTF
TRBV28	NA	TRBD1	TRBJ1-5	TGTGCCAGCAGTTCAGGGACAGCCTACAATCAGCCCCAGCATTTT	CASSSGTAYNQPQHF
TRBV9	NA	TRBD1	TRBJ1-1	TGTGCCAGCAGCACCTGGGACAGCCTTATGAACACTGAAGCTTTCTTT	CASSTWDSLMNTEAFF
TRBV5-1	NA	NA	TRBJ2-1	TGCGCCAGCAGCTCAGACTACACCCTTGTGAGTGAGCAGTTCTTC	CASSSDYTLVSEQFF
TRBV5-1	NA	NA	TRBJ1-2	TGCGCCAGCAGACAGGACACAACTAACTATGGCTACACCTTC	CASRQDTTNYGYTF
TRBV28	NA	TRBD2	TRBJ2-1	TGTGCCAGCAGTTCCCTGGGCGGGGGACTCGCGGGCTACAATGAGCAGTTCTTC	CASSSLGGGLAGYNEQFF
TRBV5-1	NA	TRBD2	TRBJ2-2	TGCGCCAGCAGCTCCCCTCTCCTAGCGGGAGGGCCGGGCACCGGGGAGCTGTTTTTT	CASSSPLLAGGPGTGELFF
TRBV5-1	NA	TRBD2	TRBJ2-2	TGCGCCAGCAGCCGGGACTACAACACCGGGGAGCTGTTTTTT	CASSRDYNTGELFF
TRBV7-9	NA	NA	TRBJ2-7	TGTGCCAGCAGCTGGTCGGAGATGGGTGAGCAGTACTTC	CASSWSEMGEQYF
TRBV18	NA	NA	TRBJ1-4	TGTGCCAGCTCGCCGAGGACTGATGCAACTAATGAAAAACTGTTTTTT	CASSPRTDATNEKLFF
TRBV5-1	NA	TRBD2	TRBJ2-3	TGCGCCAGCAGCGAGGGACTAGCGGTTAGCACAGATACGCAGTATTTT	CASSEGLAVSTDTQYF
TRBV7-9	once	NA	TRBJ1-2	TGTGCCAGCAGCTTCGGGGGAAACTATGGCTACACCTTC	CASSFGGNYGYTF